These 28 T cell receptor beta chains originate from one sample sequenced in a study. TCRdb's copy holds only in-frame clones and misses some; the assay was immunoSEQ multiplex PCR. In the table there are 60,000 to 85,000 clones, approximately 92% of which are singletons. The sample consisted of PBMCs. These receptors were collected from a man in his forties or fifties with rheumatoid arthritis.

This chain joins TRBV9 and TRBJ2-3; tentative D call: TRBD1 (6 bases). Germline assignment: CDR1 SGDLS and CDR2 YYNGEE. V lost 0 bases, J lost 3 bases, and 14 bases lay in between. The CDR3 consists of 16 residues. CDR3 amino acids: CASSVGDITRTDTQYF. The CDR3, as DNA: TGTGCCAGCAGCGTAGGGGACATAACTCGGACAGATACGCAGTATTTT.

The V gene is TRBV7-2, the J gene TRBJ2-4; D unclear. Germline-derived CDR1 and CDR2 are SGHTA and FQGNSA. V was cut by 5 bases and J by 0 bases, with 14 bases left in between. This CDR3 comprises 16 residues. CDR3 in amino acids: CASSRLVSQAKNIQYF. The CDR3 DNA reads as TGTGCCAGCAGCCGGCTAGTCTCCCAAGCCAAAAACATTCAGTACTTC.

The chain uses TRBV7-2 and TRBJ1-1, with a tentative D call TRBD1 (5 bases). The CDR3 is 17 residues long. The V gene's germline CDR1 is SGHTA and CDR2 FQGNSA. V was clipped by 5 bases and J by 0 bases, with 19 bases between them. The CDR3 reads CASSPDRPGFMNTEAFF. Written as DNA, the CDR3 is TGTGCCAGCAGCCCCGACAGACCTGGCTTTATGAACACTGAAGCTTTCTTT.

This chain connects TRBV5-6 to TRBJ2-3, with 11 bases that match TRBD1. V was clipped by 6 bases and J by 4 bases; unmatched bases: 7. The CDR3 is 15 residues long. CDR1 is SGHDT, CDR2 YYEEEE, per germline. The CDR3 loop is CASTPDRGQSDTQYF. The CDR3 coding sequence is TGTGCCAGCACCCCGGACAGGGGGCAGTCAGATACGCAGTATTTT.

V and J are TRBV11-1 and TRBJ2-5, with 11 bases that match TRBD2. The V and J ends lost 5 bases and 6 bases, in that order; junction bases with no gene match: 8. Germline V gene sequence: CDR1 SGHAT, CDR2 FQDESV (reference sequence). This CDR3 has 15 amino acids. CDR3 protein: CASSHGTSGSKTQYF. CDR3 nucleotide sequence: TGTGCCAGCAGCCATGGGACTAGCGGATCCAAGACCCAGTACTTC.

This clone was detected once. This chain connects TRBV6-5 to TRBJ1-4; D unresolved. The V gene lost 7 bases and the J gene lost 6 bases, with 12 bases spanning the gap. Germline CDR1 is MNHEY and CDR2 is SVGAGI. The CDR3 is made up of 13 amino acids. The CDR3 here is CASKNREDEKLFF. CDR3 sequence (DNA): TGTGCCAGCAAGAACCGGGAAGATGAAAAACTGTTTTTT.

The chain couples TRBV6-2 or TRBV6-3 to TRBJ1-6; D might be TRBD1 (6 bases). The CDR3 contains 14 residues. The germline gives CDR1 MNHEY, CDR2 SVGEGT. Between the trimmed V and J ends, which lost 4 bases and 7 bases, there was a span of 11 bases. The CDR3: CASSWAGQNSPLHF. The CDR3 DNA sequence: TGTGCCAGCAGTTGGGCGGGACAAAATTCACCCCTCCACTTT.

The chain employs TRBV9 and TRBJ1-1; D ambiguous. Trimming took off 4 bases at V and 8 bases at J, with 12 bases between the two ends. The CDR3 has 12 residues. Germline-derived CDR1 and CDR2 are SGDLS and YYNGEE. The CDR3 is CASSISVGEAFF. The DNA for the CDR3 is TGTGCCAGCAGCATCTCCGTGGGAGAAGCTTTCTTT. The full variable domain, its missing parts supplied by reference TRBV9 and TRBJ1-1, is DSGVTQTPKHLITATGQRVTLRCSPRSGDLSVYWYQQSLDQGLQFLIQYYNGEERAKGNILERFSAQQFPDLHSELNLSSLELGDSALYFCASSISVGEAFFGQGTRLTVV.

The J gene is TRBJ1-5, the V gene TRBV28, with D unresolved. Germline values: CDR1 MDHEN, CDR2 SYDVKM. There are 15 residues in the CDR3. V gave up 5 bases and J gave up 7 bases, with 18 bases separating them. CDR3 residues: CASSPNRAWEQPQHF. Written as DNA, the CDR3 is TGTGCCAGCAGTCCAAATCGAGCATGGGAGCAGCCCCAGCATTTT.

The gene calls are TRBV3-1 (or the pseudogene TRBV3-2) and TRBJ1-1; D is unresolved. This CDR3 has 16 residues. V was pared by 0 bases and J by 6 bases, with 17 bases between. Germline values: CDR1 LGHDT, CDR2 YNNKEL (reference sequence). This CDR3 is CASSQDRPGVNAEAFF. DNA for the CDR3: TGTGCCAGCAGCCAAGATCGCCCTGGTGTAAATGCTGAAGCTTTCTTT.

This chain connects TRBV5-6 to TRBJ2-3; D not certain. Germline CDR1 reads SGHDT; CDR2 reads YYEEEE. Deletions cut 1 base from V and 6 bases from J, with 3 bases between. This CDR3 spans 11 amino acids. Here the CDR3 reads CASSLRDTQYF. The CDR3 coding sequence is TGTGCCAGCAGCTTGCGGGATACGCAGTATTTT.

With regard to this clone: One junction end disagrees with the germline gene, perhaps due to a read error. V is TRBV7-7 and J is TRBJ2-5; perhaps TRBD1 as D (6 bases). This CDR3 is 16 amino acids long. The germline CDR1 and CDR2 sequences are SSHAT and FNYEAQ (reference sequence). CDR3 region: CASSLDPWGRTETQYF. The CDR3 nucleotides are TGTGCTAGCAGCTTAGACCCTTGGGGGCGTACAGAGACCCAGTACTTC.

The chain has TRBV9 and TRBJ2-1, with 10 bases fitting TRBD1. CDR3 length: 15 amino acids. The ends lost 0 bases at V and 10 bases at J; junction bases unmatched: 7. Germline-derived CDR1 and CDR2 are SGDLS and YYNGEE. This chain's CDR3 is CASSVEDRGRGEQFF. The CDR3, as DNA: TGTGCCAGCAGCGTAGAAGACAGGGGGCGCGGGGAGCAGTTCTTC.

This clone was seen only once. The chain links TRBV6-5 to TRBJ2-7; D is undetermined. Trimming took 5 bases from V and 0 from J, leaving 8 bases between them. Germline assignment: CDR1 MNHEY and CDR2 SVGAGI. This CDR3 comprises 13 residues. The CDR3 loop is CASSKTLSYEQYF. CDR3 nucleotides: TGTGCCAGCAGTAAGACCCTCTCCTACGAGCAGTACTTC.

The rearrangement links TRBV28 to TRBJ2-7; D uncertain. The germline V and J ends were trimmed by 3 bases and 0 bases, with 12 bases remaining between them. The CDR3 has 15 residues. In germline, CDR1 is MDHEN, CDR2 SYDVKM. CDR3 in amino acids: CASSFGIRASYEQYF. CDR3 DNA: TGTGCCAGCAGTTTCGGAATCCGGGCCTCCTACGAGCAGTACTTC. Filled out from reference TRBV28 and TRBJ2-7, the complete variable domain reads DVKVTQSSRYLVKRTGEKVFLECVQDMDHENMFWYRQDPGLGLRLIYFSYDVKMKEKGDIPEGYSVSREKKERFSLILESASTNQTSMYLCASSFGIRASYEQYFGPGTRLTVT.

CDR3 DNA: TGTGCCAGCAGCATTGTAGCGGGACAGGGGTACGAGCAGTACTTC. This encodes CASSIVAGQGYEQYF. The rearrangement links TRBV2 to TRBJ2-7, with 10 positions matching TRBD1. V shed 6 bases, J shed 4 bases, and the junction held 9 bases outside the gene matches. CDR3 length equals 15 residues. Germline CDR1 is SNHLY and CDR2 is FYNNEI.

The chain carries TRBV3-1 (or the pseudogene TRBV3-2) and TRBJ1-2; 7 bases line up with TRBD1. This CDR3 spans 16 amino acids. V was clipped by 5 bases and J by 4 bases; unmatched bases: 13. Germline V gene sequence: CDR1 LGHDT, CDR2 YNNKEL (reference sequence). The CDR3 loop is CASSFRDRDRAYGYTF. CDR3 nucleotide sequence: TGTGCCAGCAGCTTTCGCGACCGGGACAGAGCCTATGGCTACACCTTC.

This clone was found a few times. CDR3 nucleotides: TGTGCCAGCAGCTCCCTAGCGGGAGGGGGTTACAATGAGCAGTTCTTC. It codes for CASSSLAGGGYNEQFF. The genes are TRBV7-2 and TRBJ2-1; 12 bases align to TRBD2. Trimming took 4 bases from V and 4 from J; bases not matched to a gene: 5. This CDR3 has 16 amino acids. The germline gives CDR1 SGHTA, CDR2 FQGNSA.

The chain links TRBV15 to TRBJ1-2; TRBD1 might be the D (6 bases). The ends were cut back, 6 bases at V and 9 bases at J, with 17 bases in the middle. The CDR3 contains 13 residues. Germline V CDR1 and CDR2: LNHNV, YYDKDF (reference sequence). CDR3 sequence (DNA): TGTGCCACCAGACGAGGCAGGGGTTTTAGCTACACCTTC. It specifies CATRRGRGFSYTF.

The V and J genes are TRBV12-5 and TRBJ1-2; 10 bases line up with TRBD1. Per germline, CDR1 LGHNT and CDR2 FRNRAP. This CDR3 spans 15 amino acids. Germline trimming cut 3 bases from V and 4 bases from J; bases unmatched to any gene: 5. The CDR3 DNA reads TGTGCTAGTGGTTTTGACAGGGGGCGTCTCTATGGCTACACCTTC. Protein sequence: CASGFDRGRLYGYTF.

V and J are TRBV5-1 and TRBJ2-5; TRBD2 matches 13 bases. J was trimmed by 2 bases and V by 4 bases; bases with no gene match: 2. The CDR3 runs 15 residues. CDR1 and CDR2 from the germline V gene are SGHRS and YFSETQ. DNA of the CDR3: TGCGCCAGCAGCACGGGACTAGCGGGGCAAGAGACCCAGTACTTC. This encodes CASSTGLAGQETQYF.

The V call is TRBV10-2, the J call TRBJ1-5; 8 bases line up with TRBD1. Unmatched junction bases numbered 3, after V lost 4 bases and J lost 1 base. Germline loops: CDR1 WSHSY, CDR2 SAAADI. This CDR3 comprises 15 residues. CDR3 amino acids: CASSVGQASNQPQHF. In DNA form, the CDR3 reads TGCGCCAGCAGTGTGGGACAGGCCAGCAATCAGCCCCAGCATTTT.

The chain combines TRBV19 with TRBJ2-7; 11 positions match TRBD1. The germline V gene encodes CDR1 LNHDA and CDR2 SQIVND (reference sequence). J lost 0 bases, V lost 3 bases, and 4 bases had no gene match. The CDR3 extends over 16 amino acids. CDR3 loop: CASSIWTGGRSYEQYF. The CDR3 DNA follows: TGTGCCAGTAGTATTTGGACAGGGGGCCGCTCCTACGAGCAGTACTTC.

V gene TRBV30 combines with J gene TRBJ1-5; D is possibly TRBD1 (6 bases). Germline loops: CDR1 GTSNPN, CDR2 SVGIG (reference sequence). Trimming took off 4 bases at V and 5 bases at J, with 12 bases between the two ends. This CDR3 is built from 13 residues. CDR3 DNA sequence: TGTGCCTGGACTGCGGGGGCTTATCAGCCCCAGCATTTT. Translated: CAWTAGAYQPQHF.

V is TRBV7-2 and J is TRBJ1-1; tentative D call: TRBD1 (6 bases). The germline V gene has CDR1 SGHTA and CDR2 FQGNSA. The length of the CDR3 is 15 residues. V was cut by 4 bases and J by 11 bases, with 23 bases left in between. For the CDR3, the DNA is TGTGCCAGCAGCTCAGCCTCCGGACAGAGGACGTTCGCTTTCTTT. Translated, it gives CASSSASGQRTFAFF.

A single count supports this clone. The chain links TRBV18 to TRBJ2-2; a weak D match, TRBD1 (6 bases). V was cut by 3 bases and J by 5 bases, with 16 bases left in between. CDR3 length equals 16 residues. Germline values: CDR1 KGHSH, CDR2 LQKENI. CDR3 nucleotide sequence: TGTGCCAGCTCACCCACGATCTACAGGGTTACCGGGGAGCTGTTTTTT. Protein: CASSPTIYRVTGELFF.

The CDR3 DNA follows: TGCGCCAGCAGCCAAGATTGGCTAGCGCCGAACACCGGGGAGCTGTTTTTT. Amino acid sequence: CASSQDWLAPNTGELFF. The V and J genes are TRBV4-3 and TRBJ2-2; perhaps TRBD2 as D (6 bases). From germline, CDR1 is LGHNA and CDR2 YSLEER. V shed 0 bases and J shed 0 bases, with 11 bases lying between them. The CDR3 runs to 17 residues.

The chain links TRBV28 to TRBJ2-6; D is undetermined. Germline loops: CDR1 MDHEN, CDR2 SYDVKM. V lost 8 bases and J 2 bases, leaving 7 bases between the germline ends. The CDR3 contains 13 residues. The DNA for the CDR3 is TGTGCCAGCGAGGTCGCTGGGGCCAACGTCCTGACTTTC. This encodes CASEVAGANVLTF.